This T cell receptor beta chain is from a study of control samples from healthy donors and cancer patients. Measured with immunoSEQ multiplex PCR; TCRdb has only the in-frame clones, and not every one. The sample comprises about 220,000 clones, over 90% of which are singletons, and approximately 1.5% rests with the top ten. CDR3 length: 13 residues. V was clipped by 2 bases and J by 5 bases, with 10 bases between them. CDR1 LNHNV and CDR2 YYDKDF come from the germline V gene (reference sequence). Sample: blood. This chain joins TRBV15 and TRBJ2-7; no firm D call. The receptor was isolated from a man aged 50 to 60 in good health. The CDR3 bases are TGTGCCACCAGCAGATCGAGTGCTAACGAGCAGTACTTC. Translated, it gives CATSRSSANEQYF.